Listed below are T cell receptor beta chains from one sample, sequenced in a study of blood T cell repertoires in COVID-19. Method: immunoSEQ multiplex PCR; TCRdb's copy keeps in-frame clones and lacks some. This table holds roughly 140,000 clones, around nine tenths found once. Sequenced input: peripheral blood. These receptors originate from a middle-aged woman with acute or convalescent COVID-19. Both conserved end residues are part of each CDR3. D genes are given only for firm matches. The size field is filled for only some rows; it gives once, few, many or a size class.

j_gene: TRBJ2-2
abundance: -
v_gene: TRBV5-1
d_gene: TRBD2
CDR3nt: TGCGCCAGCCGGGCTAGCGGGGGATTAAAATCCGGGGAGCTGTTTTTT
CDR3aa: CASRASGGLKSGELFF

j_gene: TRBJ2-7
abundance: -
v_gene: TRBV5-8
d_gene: TRBD2
CDR3nt: TGTGCCAGCTCCCGACTAGCGGGAGAGAGGCAGTACTTC
CDR3aa: CASSRLAGERQYF

j_gene: TRBJ2-7
abundance: -
v_gene: TRBV7-6
d_gene: -
CDR3nt: TGTGCCAGCAGCAGGAATCTCGACTTCCTTTCCTACGAGCAGTACTTC
CDR3aa: CASSRNLDFLSYEQYF

j_gene: TRBJ2-6
abundance: -
v_gene: TRBV4-3
d_gene: TRBD1
CDR3nt: TGCGCCAGCAGCCAAGGACAGGGTGGGGCCAACGTCCTGACTTTC
CDR3aa: CASSQGQGGANVLTF

j_gene: TRBJ2-1
abundance: once
v_gene: TRBV11-3
d_gene: TRBD2
CDR3nt: TGTGCCAGCAGCTTAAGAGCGGGAGTCGGCAATGAGCAGTTCTTC
CDR3aa: CASSLRAGVGNEQFF

j_gene: TRBJ2-1
abundance: -
v_gene: TRBV9
d_gene: -
CDR3nt: TGTGCCAGCAGCCCCGGCCCACAGTACAATGAGCAGTTCTTC
CDR3aa: CASSPGPQYNEQFF

j_gene: TRBJ1-5
abundance: -
v_gene: TRBV19
d_gene: -
CDR3nt: TGTGCCAGCCTAGGGGAGGGCAATCAGCCCCAGCATTTT
CDR3aa: CASLGEGNQPQHF

j_gene: TRBJ2-2
abundance: -
v_gene: TRBV28
d_gene: TRBD2
CDR3nt: TGTGCCAGCAGCCCAGGACTAGCGGGGACGAACACCGGGGAGCTGTTTTTT
CDR3aa: CASSPGLAGTNTGELFF

j_gene: TRBJ2-2
abundance: few
v_gene: TRBV4-3
d_gene: TRBD1
CDR3nt: TGCGCCAGCAGCCACAAAACAGGGGACCCCGGGGAGCTGTTTTTT
CDR3aa: CASSHKTGDPGELFF

j_gene: TRBJ2-2
abundance: -
v_gene: TRBV7-9
d_gene: -
CDR3nt: TGTGCCAGCAGCTTAGCTGGGAGGAACACCGGGGAGCTGTTTTTT
CDR3aa: CASSLAGRNTGELFF

j_gene: TRBJ1-1
abundance: -
v_gene: TRBV15
d_gene: TRBD1
CDR3nt: TGTGCCACCAGCACTACAGGGGGCGGGGACACTGAAGCTTTCTTT
CDR3aa: CATSTTGGGDTEAFF

j_gene: TRBJ2-5
abundance: once
v_gene: TRBV10-3
d_gene: TRBD2
CDR3nt: TGTGCCATCGGATCGGGGGGGGCCCGGGAGACCCAGTACTTC
CDR3aa: CAIGSGGARETQYF

j_gene: TRBJ1-5
abundance: -
v_gene: TRBV27
d_gene: TRBD1
CDR3nt: TGTGCCAGCACAGGACAGGGCGGGCAGCCCCAGCATTTT
CDR3aa: CASTGQGGQPQHF

j_gene: TRBJ2-1
abundance: -
v_gene: TRBV7-2
d_gene: -
CDR3nt: TGTGCCAGCAGCTTAGCGCTTCGGGGATCCTACAATGAGCAGTTCTTC
CDR3aa: CASSLALRGSYNEQFF

j_gene: TRBJ1-4
abundance: -
v_gene: TRBV28
d_gene: TRBD1
CDR3nt: TGTGCCAGCAGTTTAGAAGGACAGGGGGTCAATGAAAAACTGTTTTTT
CDR3aa: CASSLEGQGVNEKLFF

j_gene: TRBJ1-2
abundance: -
v_gene: TRBV7-9
d_gene: -
CDR3nt: TGTGCCAGCAGCTCCCTAAACTATGGCTACACCTTC
CDR3aa: CASSSLNYGYTF

j_gene: TRBJ2-1
abundance: -
v_gene: TRBV28
d_gene: TRBD1
CDR3nt: TGTGCCAGCAGTTTATTGGCAGGGGGCCTCCACAATGAGCAGTTCTTC
CDR3aa: CASSLLAGGLHNEQFF

j_gene: TRBJ1-5
abundance: -
v_gene: TRBV28
d_gene: -
CDR3nt: TGTGCCAGCAGTTTCCCCGGCAGGATCAGCAATCAGCCCCAGCATTTT
CDR3aa: CASSFPGRISNQPQHF

j_gene: TRBJ2-7
abundance: -
v_gene: TRBV11-2
d_gene: -
CDR3nt: TGTGCCAGCAGCTTAGAACAGGGAGGGCACGAGCAGTACTTC
CDR3aa: CASSLEQGGHEQYF

j_gene: TRBJ1-1
abundance: -
v_gene: TRBV5-1
d_gene: -
CDR3nt: TGCGCCAGCAGCCAGGGGAAGTGGGCTTTCTTT
CDR3aa: CASSQGKWAFF

j_gene: TRBJ2-2
abundance: once
v_gene: TRBV6-5
d_gene: -
CDR3nt: TGTGCCAGCAGTCCTTACAGGGCGATATCCGGGGAGCTGTTTTTT
CDR3aa: CASSPYRAISGELFF

j_gene: TRBJ2-1
abundance: -
v_gene: TRBV14
d_gene: -
CDR3nt: TGTGCCAGCAGCCAATCTTCCTACAATGAGCAGTTCTTC
CDR3aa: CASSQSSYNEQFF

j_gene: TRBJ1-4
abundance: -
v_gene: TRBV19
d_gene: -
CDR3nt: TGTGCCAGTAGTATGGGCCCCAGGGAGGGGCCTAATGAAAAACTGTTTTTT
CDR3aa: CASSMGPREGPNEKLFF

j_gene: TRBJ1-1
abundance: few
v_gene: TRBV18
d_gene: -
CDR3nt: TGTGCCAGCTCACCACGCAGTGAAGTTTTCTTT
CDR3aa: CASSPRSEVFF

j_gene: TRBJ2-1
abundance: once
v_gene: TRBV11-1
d_gene: -
CDR3nt: TGTGCCAGCAGCTTTCAGACAGGTAGCAATGAGCAGTTCTTC
CDR3aa: CASSFQTGSNEQFF

j_gene: TRBJ2-7
abundance: -
v_gene: TRBV5-1
d_gene: TRBD2
CDR3nt: TGCGCCAGCAGCTTATCCATAGCGGGAGGCGGCTACGAGCAGTACTTC
CDR3aa: CASSLSIAGGGYEQYF

j_gene: TRBJ2-7
abundance: -
v_gene: TRBV7-2
d_gene: -
CDR3nt: TGTGCCAGCAGCTTAAGGGGTCAGAACGAGCAGTACTTC
CDR3aa: CASSLRGQNEQYF

j_gene: TRBJ1-5
abundance: -
v_gene: TRBV6-5
d_gene: TRBD1
CDR3nt: TGTGCCAGCAGTTCCTTCTGGACAGGGCAGCCCCAGCATTTT
CDR3aa: CASSSFWTGQPQHF

j_gene: TRBJ1-1
abundance: few
v_gene: TRBV28
d_gene: TRBD1
CDR3nt: TGTGCCAGCAGTTTAGAATACAGGGGGCAAACTGAAGCTTTCTTT
CDR3aa: CASSLEYRGQTEAFF

j_gene: TRBJ2-6
abundance: -
v_gene: TRBV10-3
d_gene: TRBD2
CDR3nt: TGTGCCATCAGTGGGGGACTAGCGGGAGCAGGGGCCAACGTCCTGACTTTC
CDR3aa: CAISGGLAGAGANVLTF

j_gene: TRBJ1-6
abundance: -
v_gene: TRBV6-5
d_gene: -
CDR3nt: TGTGCCAGCAGTCCAGCCGGGGGGAATAATTCACCCCTCCACTTT
CDR3aa: CASSPAGGNNSPLHF

j_gene: TRBJ2-4
abundance: -
v_gene: TRBV6-6
d_gene: TRBD1
CDR3nt: TGTGCCAGCAGTGGCCAGGGGGACATTCAGTACTTC
CDR3aa: CASSGQGDIQYF

j_gene: TRBJ1-6
abundance: -
v_gene: TRBV28
d_gene: -
CDR3nt: TGTGCCAGCAGGTACGGGGGGAGCTCCTATAATTCACCCCTCCACTTT
CDR3aa: CASRYGGSSYNSPLHF

j_gene: TRBJ2-3
abundance: -
v_gene: TRBV5-6
d_gene: -
CDR3nt: TGTGCCAGCAGCACTTCAAGGGAGGCGGGCGTCACGCAGTATTTT
CDR3aa: CASSTSREAGVTQYF

j_gene: TRBJ2-3
abundance: -
v_gene: TRBV28
d_gene: -
CDR3nt: TGTGCCAGCAGTATCTCAGGGGGGGATACGCAGTATTTT
CDR3aa: CASSISGGDTQYF

j_gene: TRBJ1-2
abundance: -
v_gene: TRBV15
d_gene: TRBD1
CDR3nt: TGTGCCACCAGCAGGGGAACCCTGACAGGGGGCTATGGCTACACCTTC
CDR3aa: CATSRGTLTGGYGYTF

j_gene: TRBJ2-7
abundance: -
v_gene: TRBV4-3
d_gene: -
CDR3nt: TGCGCCAGCAGCCAAGTGGGTATAGGGGGGGACTACGAGCAGTACTTC
CDR3aa: CASSQVGIGGDYEQYF

j_gene: TRBJ2-2
abundance: -
v_gene: TRBV5-1
d_gene: TRBD2
CDR3nt: TGCGCCAGCAGCGATGGACTAGCGGGGGTCCCCACCGGGGAGCTGTTTTTT
CDR3aa: CASSDGLAGVPTGELFF

j_gene: TRBJ1-6
abundance: -
v_gene: TRBV27
d_gene: TRBD1
CDR3nt: TGTGCCAGCAGAGGGGGCACTGCTAATTCACCCCTCCACTTT
CDR3aa: CASRGGTANSPLHF

j_gene: TRBJ2-5
abundance: -
v_gene: TRBV13
d_gene: TRBD2
CDR3nt: TGTGCCAGCAGCTCCGGGACTAGAAGGGGAGAGACCCAGTACTTC
CDR3aa: CASSSGTRRGETQYF

j_gene: TRBJ2-2
abundance: -
v_gene: TRBV7-8
d_gene: -
CDR3nt: TGTGCCAGCAGCTTAGGCGAAAGCGGGGAGCTGTTTTTT
CDR3aa: CASSLGESGELFF

j_gene: TRBJ2-2
abundance: -
v_gene: TRBV5-6
d_gene: TRBD2
CDR3nt: TGTGCCAGCAGCTTGGAGTCGGGGGGGCCGACCGGGGAGCTGTTTTTT
CDR3aa: CASSLESGGPTGELFF

j_gene: TRBJ1-1
abundance: few
v_gene: TRBV6-5
d_gene: -
CDR3nt: TGTGCCAGCAGTTACCTCACTAGTTCCACTGAAGCTTTCTTT
CDR3aa: CASSYLTSSTEAFF

j_gene: TRBJ2-5
abundance: -
v_gene: TRBV7-3
d_gene: -
CDR3nt: TGTGCCAGCAGCTTAAATCCCGGGGAGACCCAGTACTTC
CDR3aa: CASSLNPGETQYF

j_gene: TRBJ2-3
abundance: -
v_gene: TRBV9
d_gene: -
CDR3nt: TGTGCCAGCAGCGATGGGGACTTTGCAACAGATACGCAGTATTTT
CDR3aa: CASSDGDFATDTQYF

j_gene: TRBJ2-3
abundance: -
v_gene: TRBV7-6
d_gene: TRBD2
CDR3nt: TGTGCCAGCAGCTTCCCAAGCGGGAGGCAGATCGGGGGCACAGATACGCAGTATTTT
CDR3aa: CASSFPSGRQIGGTDTQYF

j_gene: TRBJ1-5
abundance: -
v_gene: TRBV27
d_gene: TRBD1
CDR3nt: TGTGCCAGCAGTCCCTCGACAGGGGTCGGCAATCAGCCCCAGCATTTT
CDR3aa: CASSPSTGVGNQPQHF

j_gene: TRBJ1-5
abundance: -
v_gene: TRBV19
d_gene: TRBD1
CDR3nt: TGTGCCAGTAGCCCCTTAGGGACAGACAATCAGCCCCAGCATTTT
CDR3aa: CASSPLGTDNQPQHF

j_gene: TRBJ2-2
abundance: -
v_gene: TRBV5-1
d_gene: TRBD1
CDR3nt: TGCGCCAGCAGCCTCTGGGACAGCCCCACCGGGGAGCTGTTTTTT
CDR3aa: CASSLWDSPTGELFF

j_gene: TRBJ2-7
abundance: -
v_gene: TRBV7-2
d_gene: -
CDR3nt: TGTGCCAGCAGCTTAGGGGGGGTTTTCTCCTACGAGCAGTACTTC
CDR3aa: CASSLGGVFSYEQYF

j_gene: TRBJ2-4
abundance: -
v_gene: TRBV5-8
d_gene: -
CDR3nt: TGTGCCAGCAGCTTGGACACATTAGCCAAAAACATTCAGTACTTC
CDR3aa: CASSLDTLAKNIQYF

j_gene: TRBJ1-2
abundance: once
v_gene: TRBV18
d_gene: -
CDR3nt: TGTGCCAGCTCACCAGACAGTGACTATGGCTACACCTTC
CDR3aa: CASSPDSDYGYTF

j_gene: TRBJ1-2
abundance: -
v_gene: TRBV9
d_gene: TRBD1
CDR3nt: TGTGCCAGCAGCGTAGGCATGGCAGGGGGCAGGTATGGCTACACCTTC
CDR3aa: CASSVGMAGGRYGYTF

j_gene: TRBJ1-5
abundance: once
v_gene: TRBV5-6
d_gene: -
CDR3nt: TGTGCCAGCAGCCGTAGGGGTAGGAGCAATCAGCCCCAGCATTTT
CDR3aa: CASSRRGRSNQPQHF

j_gene: TRBJ1-5
abundance: -
v_gene: TRBV20-1
d_gene: -
CDR3nt: TGCAGTGCTAGTCAAGCTGATCAGCCCCAGCATTTT
CDR3aa: CSASQADQPQHF

j_gene: TRBJ2-7
abundance: -
v_gene: TRBV10-3
d_gene: -
CDR3nt: TGTGCCATCAGTGAGTCGGGGGGAGGCGGGTACGAGCAGTACTTC
CDR3aa: CAISESGGGGYEQYF

j_gene: TRBJ2-7
abundance: once
v_gene: TRBV19
d_gene: TRBD2
CDR3nt: TGTGCCAGTAGTATAGATGGGACTAGCGGCCTTCCCTACGAGCAGTACTTC
CDR3aa: CASSIDGTSGLPYEQYF

j_gene: TRBJ1-1
abundance: -
v_gene: TRBV6-6
d_gene: TRBD1
CDR3nt: TGTGCCAGCAGTTACTCGACGGGACAGGGGGCTGAAGCTTTCTTT
CDR3aa: CASSYSTGQGAEAFF

j_gene: TRBJ1-2
abundance: -
v_gene: TRBV28
d_gene: -
CDR3nt: TGTGCCAGCAGGGGGAAACAGGGTTATGGCTACACCTTC
CDR3aa: CASRGKQGYGYTF

j_gene: TRBJ2-3
abundance: -
v_gene: TRBV3-1/TRBV3-2
d_gene: TRBD1
CDR3nt: TGTGCCAGCAGCCCCGGGCAGGGGGAAGCAGATACGCAGTATTTT
CDR3aa: CASSPGQGEADTQYF